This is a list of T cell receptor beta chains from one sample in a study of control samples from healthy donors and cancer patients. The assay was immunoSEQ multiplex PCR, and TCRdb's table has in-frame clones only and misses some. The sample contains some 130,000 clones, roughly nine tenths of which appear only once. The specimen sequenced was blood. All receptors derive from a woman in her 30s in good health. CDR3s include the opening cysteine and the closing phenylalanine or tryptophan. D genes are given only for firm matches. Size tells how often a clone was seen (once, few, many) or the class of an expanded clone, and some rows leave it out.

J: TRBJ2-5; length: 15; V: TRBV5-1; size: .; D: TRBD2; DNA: TGCGCCAGCAGCTTGAGTACTAGCGAAGGAGAGACCCAGTACTTC; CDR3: CASSLSTSEGETQYF
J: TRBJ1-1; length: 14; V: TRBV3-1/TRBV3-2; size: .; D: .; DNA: TGTGCCAGCAGCCAACGGGGGAGGAACACTGAAGCTTTCTTT; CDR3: CASSQRGRNTEAFF
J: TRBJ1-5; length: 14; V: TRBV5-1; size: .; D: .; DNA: TGCGCCAGCAGCTTGGGGGAGTTTAATCAGCCCCAGCATTTT; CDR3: CASSLGEFNQPQHF
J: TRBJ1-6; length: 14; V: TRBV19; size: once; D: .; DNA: TGTGCCAGTAGTATAGGGAAAAGGGATTCACCCCTCCACTTT; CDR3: CASSIGKRDSPLHF
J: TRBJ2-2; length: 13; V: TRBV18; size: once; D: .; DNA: TGTGCCAGCTCACTTGCTGGGAACGGGGAGCTGTTTTTT; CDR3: CASSLAGNGELFF
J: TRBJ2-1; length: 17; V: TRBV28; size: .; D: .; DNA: TGTGCCAGCAGTCCCCCGGGGGCGACTACCCTTTACAATGAGCAGTTCTTC; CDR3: CASSPPGATTLYNEQFF
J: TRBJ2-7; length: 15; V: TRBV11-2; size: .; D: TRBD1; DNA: TGTGCCAGCAGCATACCTGACAGGGTGGCCTACGAGCAGTACTTC; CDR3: CASSIPDRVAYEQYF
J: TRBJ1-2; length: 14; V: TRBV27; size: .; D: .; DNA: TGTGCCAGCAGTTCCCAACAGGAAGACTATGGCTACACCTTC; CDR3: CASSSQQEDYGYTF
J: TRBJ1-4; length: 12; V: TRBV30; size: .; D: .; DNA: TGTGCCCTAGACGCAACTAATGAAAAACTGTTTTTT; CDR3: CALDATNEKLFF
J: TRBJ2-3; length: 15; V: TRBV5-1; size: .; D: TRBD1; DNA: TGCGCCAGCAGCTGGGGACAGGGACGCACAGATACGCAGTATTTT; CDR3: CASSWGQGRTDTQYF
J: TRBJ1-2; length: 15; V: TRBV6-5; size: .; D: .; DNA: TGTGCCAGCAGTAGAAAGGGGCCCGGTAACTATGGCTACACCTTC; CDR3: CASSRKGPGNYGYTF
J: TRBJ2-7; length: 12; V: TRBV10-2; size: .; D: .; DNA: TGCGCCAGCCGGGACCCCACCTACGAGCAGTACTTC; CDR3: CASRDPTYEQYF
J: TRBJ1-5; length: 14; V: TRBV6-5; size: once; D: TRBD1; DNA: TGTGCCAGCATTATTGACAGGGGCAATCAGCCCCAGCATTTT; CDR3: CASIIDRGNQPQHF
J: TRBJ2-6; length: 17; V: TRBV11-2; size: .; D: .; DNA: TGTGCCAGCAGCCGCTCCGACAGGCCCTCTGGGGCCAACGTCCTGACTTTC; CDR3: CASSRSDRPSGANVLTF
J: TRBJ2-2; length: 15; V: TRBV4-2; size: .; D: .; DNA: TGTGCCAGCAGCCAAGGGGACACGAACACCGGGGAGCTGTTTTTT; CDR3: CASSQGDTNTGELFF
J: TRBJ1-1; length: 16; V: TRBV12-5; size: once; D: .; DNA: TGTGCTAGTGGTTTGGTACTGGGGGGCCTGCCCACTGAAGCTTTCTTT; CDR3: CASGLVLGGLPTEAFF
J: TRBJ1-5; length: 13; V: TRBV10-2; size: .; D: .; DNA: TGCGCCAGCAGCGCTGACCGGGGCCAGCCCCAGCATTTT; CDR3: CASSADRGQPQHF
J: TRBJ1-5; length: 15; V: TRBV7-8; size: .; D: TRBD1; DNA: TGTGCCAGCAGCCGGACAGGGGGGAGCAATCAGCCCCAGCATTTT; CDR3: CASSRTGGSNQPQHF
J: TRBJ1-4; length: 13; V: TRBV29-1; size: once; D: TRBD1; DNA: TGCAGCGTTGGACAGGGCCAAGGCGAAAAACTGTTTTTT; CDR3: CSVGQGQGEKLFF
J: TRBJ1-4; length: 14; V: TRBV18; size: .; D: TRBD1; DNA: TGTGCCAGCTCACCGGGACAGGACAATGAAAAACTGTTTTTT; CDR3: CASSPGQDNEKLFF
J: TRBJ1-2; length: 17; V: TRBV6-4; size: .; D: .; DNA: TGTGCCAGCAGTGAAGGTCGAGGGGGGGCCACTAACTATGGCTACACCTTC; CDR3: CASSEGRGGATNYGYTF
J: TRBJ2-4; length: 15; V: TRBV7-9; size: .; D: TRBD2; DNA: TGTGCCAGCGGTACTAGCGACCCAGCCAAAAACATTCAGTACTTC; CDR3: CASGTSDPAKNIQYF
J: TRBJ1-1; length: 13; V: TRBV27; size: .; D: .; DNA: TGTGCCAGCAGTCTACGGACAGTCACTGAAGCTTTCTTT; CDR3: CASSLRTVTEAFF
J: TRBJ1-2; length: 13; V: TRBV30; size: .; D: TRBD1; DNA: TGTGCCTGGAGTGCAACAGGGGGCGATGGCTACACCTTC; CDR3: CAWSATGGDGYTF
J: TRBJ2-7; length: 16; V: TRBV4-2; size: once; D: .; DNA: TGTGCCAGCAGCCAAGCGTGGGGCCAGGGTGTCAACGAGCAGTACTTC; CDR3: CASSQAWGQGVNEQYF
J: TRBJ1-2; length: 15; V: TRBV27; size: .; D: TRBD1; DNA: TGTGCCAGCAGTTTAAACTCGGCAGGGGGCCCTGGCTACACCTTC; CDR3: CASSLNSAGGPGYTF